This passage covers 24 T cell receptor beta chains from one sample sequenced in a study of response to subunit inactivated influenza vaccine. TCRdb independently ran MiXCR on the RT-PCR reads; one entry per CDR3 protein. The data contain under 750,000 distinct CDR3 sequences, about an eighth of them seen just once; the ten biggest clones take up roughly a tenth. The sequencing here drew on PBMCs from blood, taken on the day of vaccination. These receptors all come from a man in his fifties or sixties who received an inactivated influenza vaccine.

The V call is TRBV11-2, the J call TRBJ2-1, with 16 nucleotides matching TRBD2. The CDR3 runs to 19 residues. The germline CDR1 and CDR2 sequences are SGHAT and FQNNGV. Trimming at V came to 1 base and at J to 6 bases, leaving 9 bases not matched to a gene. The CDR3 sequence is CASSLVGTSGRAWGNEQFF. CDR3 DNA: TGTGCCAGCAGCTTAGTAGGGACTAGCGGGAGGGCCTGGGGCAATGAGCAGTTCTTC.

V and J are TRBV30 and TRBJ2-7; the D gene is possibly TRBD1 (7 bases). This CDR3 is 15 amino acids long. V dropped 5 bases and J dropped 0 bases, with 17 bases sitting between them. CDR1 is GTSNPN and CDR2 is SVGIG in the germline V gene (reference sequence). The CDR3 reads CAWGRDSPSSYEQYF. DNA of the CDR3: TGTGCCTGGGGGCGGGACAGCCCTAGCTCCTACGAGCAGTACTTC.

CDR3 sequence: CASSLRTEEFF. CDR3 nucleotides: TGTGCCAGCAGTTTACGAACGGAGGAGTTCTTC. V and J are TRBV12-3 or TRBV12-4 and TRBJ2-1, with D maybe TRBD2 (5 bases). V was cut by 2 bases and J by 14 bases, with 10 bases left in between. The CDR3 length is 11 residues.

This clonotype was counted at least ten times. The chain combines TRBV10-3 with TRBJ2-3, with D maybe TRBD2 (6 bases). V was clipped by 3 bases and J by 0 bases, with 22 bases between them. This CDR3 has 19 residues. The germline CDR1 and CDR2 sequences are ENHRY and SYGVKD. The CDR3 spells CAISESGLSTIPSTDTQYF. DNA of the CDR3: TGTGCCATCAGTGAATCGGGACTTTCTACAATTCCTAGCACAGATACGCAGTATTTT.

The V gene is TRBV5-1, the J gene TRBJ1-4; D not resolved. V lost 0 bases and J 0 bases, leaving 9 bases between the germline ends. Germline V lookup: CDR1 SGHRS, CDR2 YFSETQ. The CDR3 is 16 residues long. Written as DNA, the CDR3 is TGCGCCAGCAGCTTGGCCCAGGTTGCAACTAATGAAAAACTGTTTTTT. It is translated as CASSLAQVATNEKLFF.

This clonotype was counted at least ten times. The chain couples TRBV25-1 to TRBJ2-7; D is unresolved. V was trimmed by 0 bases and J by 5 bases, leaving 2 bases between them. Germline V CDR1 and CDR2: MGHDK, SYGVNS. There are 11 residues in the CDR3. CDR3: CASSEYNEQYF. The DNA for the CDR3 is TGTGCCAGCAGTGAATATAACGAGCAGTACTTC.

This clonotype has ten or more counts. CDR3 region: CAISGQGPSTDTQYF. The CDR3 DNA reads TGTGCCATCAGCGGACAGGGCCCGAGCACAGATACGCAGTATTTT. This rearrangement joins TRBV10-3 to TRBJ2-3; 8 nucleotides match TRBD1. V lost 6 bases, J lost 0 bases, and 5 bases stayed unmatched. The CDR3 totals 15 residues. Germline lookup yields CDR1 ENHRY and CDR2 SYGVKD.

This clonotype occurred many times. V gene TRBV10-2 combines with J gene TRBJ1-1; maybe TRBD1 (5 bases). Germline assignment: CDR1 WSHSY and CDR2 SAAADI. V shed 5 bases and J shed 6 bases, with 13 bases lying between them. The CDR3 totals 13 residues. This CDR3 is CASSRGVIAEAFF. The CDR3, as DNA: TGCGCCAGCAGTAGAGGGGTAATTGCTGAAGCTTTCTTT.

This clonotype was detected a few times. The J gene is TRBJ2-4, the V gene TRBV5-1, with 10 bases lining up with TRBD2. The CDR3 is made up of 15 amino acids. Germline CDR1 and CDR2: SGHRS and YFSETQ. The junction had 5 bases not matched to a gene; V was cut back by 3 bases and J by 5 bases. The CDR3 coding sequence is TGCGCCAGCAGCTCAAGCGGGAGGGCTGAAAACATTCAGTACTTC. It is translated as CASSSSGRAENIQYF.

The chain is built from TRBV7-9 and TRBJ2-6; 8 bases are a match to TRBD1. This CDR3 comprises 17 residues. Germline loops: CDR1 SEHNR, CDR2 FQNEAQ (reference sequence). Trimming cost V 5 bases and J 7 bases; bases outside gene matches: 13. The CDR3 sequence: CASSTATGAVVANVLTF. CDR3 DNA sequence: TGTGCCAGCAGCACTGCGACAGGGGCCGTCGTAGCCAACGTCCTGACTTTC. The full variable domain, with the rest looked up from reference TRBV7-9 and TRBJ2-6, is DTGVSQNPRHKITKRGQNVTFRCDPISEHNRLYWYRQTLGQGPEFLTYFQNEAQLEKSRLLSDRFSAERPKGSFSTLEIQRTEQGDSAMYLCASSTATGAVVANVLTFGAGSRLTVL.

As to this clonotype: Sequence at one end of the junction differs from germline and may be a read error. The chain couples TRBV20-1 to TRBJ2-5; D is unclear. Germline assignment: CDR1 DFQATT and CDR2 SNEGSKA (reference sequence). The CDR3 extends over 11 amino acids. The CDR3 bases are TGCAGTGCTGGGGTTCAAGCGACCCAGTACTTC. It yields the protein CSAGVQATQYF.

The chain's CDR3 is CASSPAGAAYNSPLHF. The CDR3 DNA reads as TGTGCCAGCAGCCCCGCCGGGGCGGCCTATAATTCACCCCTCCACTTT. The chain uses TRBV3-1 and TRBJ1-6, with D maybe TRBD1 (5 bases). Germline V lookup: CDR1 LGHDT, CDR2 YNNKEL (reference sequence). CDR3 length equals 16 residues. Trimming stripped 4 bases from V and 2 bases from J, with 12 bases between.

V is TRBV12-3 or TRBV12-4 and J is TRBJ2-2; D is uncertain. The CDR3 is 15 amino acids. V was cut by 3 bases and J by 3 bases, with 11 bases left in between. Here the CDR3 reads CASSLINRDTGELFF. CDR3 bases: TGTGCCAGCAGTTTGATTAATAGGGACACCGGGGAGCTGTTTTTT.

The chain employs TRBV24-1 and TRBJ2-1; TRBD1 matches 7 bases. The J segment lost 1 base and the V segment lost 2 bases, leaving 4 bases of the junction unmatched. The CDR3 runs 16 residues. The germline gives CDR1 KGHDR, CDR2 SFDVKD. This chain's CDR3 is CATSDYPGQSYNEQFF. CDR3 bases: TGTGCCACCAGTGATTATCCGGGACAGTCCTACAATGAGCAGTTCTTC.

This clonotype was observed a few times. The CDR3 nucleotides are TGTGCCAGCAGCTTGCTCGGGGCCCCCGGTGAGCAGTTCTTC. Protein sequence: CASSLLGAPGEQFF. The chain couples TRBV7-8 to TRBJ2-1; D is perhaps TRBD1 or TRBD2 (5 bases each). Trimming cost V 3 bases and J 9 bases, with 15 bases left between them. Germline V CDR1 and CDR2: SGHVS, FQNEAQ. The CDR3 runs 14 residues.

This rearrangement joins TRBV28 to TRBJ2-7, with a tentative D call TRBD2 (6 bases). Trimming took 3 bases from V and 3 from J, leaving 15 bases between them. The CDR3 runs to 15 residues. CDR1 is MDHEN, CDR2 SYDVKM, per germline. Written as DNA, the CDR3 is TGTGCCAGCAGTTTTCGGGACTTAACGCACTACGAGCAGTACTTC. It specifies CASSFRDLTHYEQYF.

This clonotype was seen a handful of times. The rearrangement uses TRBV29-1 and TRBJ2-1, with TRBD1 as a possible D gene (6 bases). The CDR3 is 14 amino acids. With 6 bases removed from V and 4 bases from J, the gap between germline ends came to 16 bases. The V gene's germline CDR1 is SQVTM and CDR2 ANQGSEA. For the CDR3, the DNA is TGCAGCGTGGGGGACACGGGATTTTACAATGAGCAGTTCTTC. Protein: CSVGDTGFYNEQFF.

This chain links TRBV28 with TRBJ2-3; no firm D call. The V gene's germline CDR1 is MDHEN and CDR2 SYDVKM. The CDR3 is 16 residues long. V gave up 1 base and J gave up 1 base, with 12 bases separating them. CDR3 loop: CASSLLTPGRTDTQYF. The CDR3, as DNA: TGTGCCAGCAGTTTATTGACCCCCGGCCGCACAGATACGCAGTATTTT.

This clonotype was found many times. The V call is TRBV18, the J call TRBJ2-5; 8 bases line up with TRBD1. The germline V gene has CDR1 KGHSH and CDR2 LQKENI. V lost 5 bases to trimming and J lost 4 bases; unmatched junction nucleotides: 9. CDR3 length: 15 residues. The CDR3 DNA is TGTGCCAGCTCAGTAAACCAGGGGGCCGGAGAGACCCAGTACTTC. Protein sequence: CASSVNQGAGETQYF.

This clonotype occurred a few times. This chain connects TRBV5-1 to TRBJ2-3, with TRBD2 as a possible D gene (5 bases). Germline V lookup: CDR1 SGHRS, CDR2 YFSETQ. V was pared by 2 bases and J by 5 bases, with 15 bases between. The CDR3 loop spans 15 amino acids. The CDR3 protein is CASSLGAKEGDTQYF. CDR3 nucleotide sequence: TGCGCCAGCAGCTTAGGAGCGAAAGAGGGAGATACGCAGTATTTT.

This clonotype turned up a few times. The CDR3 spells CASSLERTGTGYTF. In DNA, the CDR3 is TGTGCCAGCAGCTTAGAGCGGACAGGGACCGGCTACACCTTC. The V and J genes are TRBV11-2 and TRBJ1-2; 8 bases fit TRBD1. J gave up 8 bases and V 0 bases, and 5 bases lay outside the gene matches. The CDR3 runs 14 residues. Germline V gene sequence: CDR1 SGHAT, CDR2 FQNNGV.

The rearrangement links TRBV29-1 to TRBJ1-2; D is unclear. Between the trimmed V and J ends, which lost 5 bases and 7 bases, there was a span of 11 bases. The CDR3 length is 11 residues. Looked up from germline, CDR1 is SQVTM and CDR2 is ANQGSEA. The CDR3 is CSVYRESGYTF. CDR3 nucleotide sequence: TGCAGCGTTTATCGGGAGTCTGGCTACACCTTC. The whole variable domain, filled in from reference TRBV29-1 and TRBJ1-2, reads SAVISQKPSRDICQRGTSLTIQCQVDSQVTMMFWYRQQPGQSLTLIATANQGSEATYESGFVIDKFPISRPNLTFSTLTVSNMSPEDSSIYLCSVYRESGYTFGSGTRLTVV.

Only a few counts were recorded for this clonotype. The genes are TRBV5-5 and TRBJ2-2; 10 bases are shared with TRBD1. This CDR3 is 16 amino acids long. The V segment lost 4 bases and the J segment 3 bases; nucleotides outside the gene matches: 6. Germline loops: CDR1 SGHKS, CDR2 YYEKEE (reference sequence). The CDR3 here is CASSQRQGADTGELFF. The CDR3 nucleotides read TGTGCCAGCAGCCAACGACAGGGGGCGGACACCGGGGAGCTGTTTTTT.

The genes are TRBV18 and TRBJ2-2, with 9 bases aligning to TRBD2. There are 18 residues in the CDR3. The trim removed 1 base at V and 0 bases at J, leaving 6 bases unmatched. CDR1 is KGHSH and CDR2 is LQKENI in the germline V gene. The CDR3 DNA reads as TGTGCCAGCTCACCACGGCGGGGGGGCCCCGCGAACACCGGGGAGCTGTTTTTT. It is translated as CASSPRRGGPANTGELFF.